This T cell receptor (beta chain) was sequenced for a study of cytomegalovirus exposure and HLA in healthy donors. Study-level points and caveats: Associated with HLA alleles at 0.05 false discovery rate in a later analysis were 15,000 to 20,000 TCR beta sequences. The listing of 150 to 200 TCR beta chains classed them as cytomegalovirus-associated.

The PCR made use of 60 Vbeta and 13 Jbeta primers. The data were produced by immunoSEQ multiplex PCR, yet TCRdb's version contains in-frame clones alone and is incomplete. The sample yields 150,000 to 200,000 clones, 80% seen once. Turning to this clone: What it recognizes is unknown.

Between the trimmed V and J ends, which lost 2 bases and 2 bases, there was a span of 17 bases. This CDR3 has 16 residues. Germline V gene data show CDR1 as SGHDT and CDR2 as YYEEEE. The sequence was obtained from a woman aged 25 to 39 in good health and CMV-seronegative. The sequenced material came from PBMCs. The gene calls are TRBV5-6 and TRBJ2-7, with D perhaps matching TRBD1 (6 bases). The CDR3 reads CASSFWFTGRPYEQYF. As DNA, the CDR3 is TGTGCCAGCAGCTTTTGGTTTACAGGGCGACCCTACGAGCAGTACTTC.